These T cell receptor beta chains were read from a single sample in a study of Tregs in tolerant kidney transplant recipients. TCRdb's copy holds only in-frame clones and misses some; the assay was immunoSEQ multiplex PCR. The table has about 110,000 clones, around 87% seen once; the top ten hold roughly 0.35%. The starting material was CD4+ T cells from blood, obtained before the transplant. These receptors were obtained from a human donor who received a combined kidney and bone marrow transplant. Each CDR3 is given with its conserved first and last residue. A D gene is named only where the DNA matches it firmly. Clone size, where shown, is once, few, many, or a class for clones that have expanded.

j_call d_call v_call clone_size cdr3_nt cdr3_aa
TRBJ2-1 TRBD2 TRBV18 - TGTGCCAGCTCCGGGACTAGCGGGAGTTATGAGCAGTTCTTC CASSGTSGSYEQFF
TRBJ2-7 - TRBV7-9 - TGTGCCAGCAGCTTTCAGGGGTCCGAGCAGTACTTC CASSFQGSEQYF
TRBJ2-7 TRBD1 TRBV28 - TGTGCCAGCAGGTTGACAGGGGGTAAACATGGGGAGCAGTACTTC CASRLTGGKHGEQYF
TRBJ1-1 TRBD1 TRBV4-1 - TGCGCCAGCAGCCCACCGATGACCGGGACAGGCCGGGGGATGAACACTGAAGCTTTCTTT CASSPPMTGTGRGMNTEAFF
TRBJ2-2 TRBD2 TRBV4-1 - TGCGCCAGCAGCCAAGAAGGGCTAGCGGGGGCCCGCGGTCACGGGGAGCTGTTTTTT CASSQEGLAGARGHGELFF
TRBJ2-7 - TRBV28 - TGTGCCAGCATGGCAGGGGGAGGCGAGCAGTACTTC CASMAGGGEQYF
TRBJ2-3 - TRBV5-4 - TGTGCCAGCAGCGGGGCTACCCCAGGAAGCACAGATACGCAGTATTTT CASSGATPGSTDTQYF
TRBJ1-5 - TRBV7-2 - TGTGCCAGCAGCCCCCCGAGCAGGGGCGGGAATCAGCCCCAGCATTTT CASSPPSRGGNQPQHF
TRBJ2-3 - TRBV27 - TGTGCCAGCAGTTCCAGAGGTAGGGGAAGTACAGATACGCAGTATTTT CASSSRGRGSTDTQYF
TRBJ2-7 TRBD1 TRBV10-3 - TGTGCCACCAACGAGCCCGGGACAGGGCCCTACGAGCAGTACTTC CATNEPGTGPYEQYF
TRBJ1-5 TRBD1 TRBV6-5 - TGTGCCAGCACCAGGGACAGGGCCCAAAATCAGCCCCAGCATTTT CASTRDRAQNQPQHF
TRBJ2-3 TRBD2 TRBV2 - TGTGCCAGCAGTAGCGGGAGTAAGACAGATACGCAGTATTTT CASSSGSKTDTQYF
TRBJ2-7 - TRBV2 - TGTGCCAGCAGGCAGCCAGGAATTGCCGAGCAGTACTTC CASRQPGIAEQYF
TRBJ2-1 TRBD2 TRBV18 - TGTGCCAGCTCACCACCGGGACTAGCGGGGGGGCTTAATGAGCAGTTCTTC CASSPPGLAGGLNEQFF
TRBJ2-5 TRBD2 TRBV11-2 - TGTGCCAGCAGCTTAGATCTCTCTAGCGGGAGATTCCGGACCCAGTACTTC CASSLDLSSGRFRTQYF
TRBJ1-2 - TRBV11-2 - TGTGCCAGCAGCCCGATTCGTCGGGGGAACGTACGTAGTGGCTACACCTTC CASSPIRRGNVRSGYTF
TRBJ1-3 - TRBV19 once TGTGCCAGTAGTATCCGCACAGGGTCGGACACCATATATTTT CASSIRTGSDTIYF
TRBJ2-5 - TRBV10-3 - TGTGCCATCAGGGAGGACACCTCTCCCACCCTCCCTCAAGAGACCCAGTACTTC CAIREDTSPTLPQETQYF
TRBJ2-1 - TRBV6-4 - TGTGCCAGCAGTGACCCACAGGGCGGTAGTGAGCAGTTCTTC CASSDPQGGSEQFF
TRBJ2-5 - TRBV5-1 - TGCGCCAGCAGCTTGGGTAGGCTGGGGAGCCCCCAAGAGACCCAGTACTTC CASSLGRLGSPQETQYF